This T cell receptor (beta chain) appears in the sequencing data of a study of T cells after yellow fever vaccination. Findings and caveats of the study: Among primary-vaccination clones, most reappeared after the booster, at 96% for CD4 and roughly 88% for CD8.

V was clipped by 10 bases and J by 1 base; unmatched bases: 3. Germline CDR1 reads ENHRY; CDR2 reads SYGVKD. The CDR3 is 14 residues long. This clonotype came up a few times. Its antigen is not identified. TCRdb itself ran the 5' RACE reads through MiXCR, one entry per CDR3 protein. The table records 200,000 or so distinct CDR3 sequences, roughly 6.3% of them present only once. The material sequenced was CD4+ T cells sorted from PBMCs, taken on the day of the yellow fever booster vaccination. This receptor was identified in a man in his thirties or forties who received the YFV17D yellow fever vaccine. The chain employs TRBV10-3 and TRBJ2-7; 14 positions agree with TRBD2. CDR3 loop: CATGTSGRSYEQYF. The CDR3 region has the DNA TGTGCCACCGGGACTAGCGGGAGATCCTACGAGCAGTACTTC.